Given below is one T cell receptor (beta chain) in context. A single count supports this clonotype. The antigen it binds to is not known. No much larger clone exists at a distance of one base, and base qualities are not known. One read alone is a weak basis. The germline V gene specifies MDHEN as CDR1 and SYDVKM as CDR2. Compared with germline, V lacks 6 bases and J lacks 5 bases; bases without a gene match: 6. The CDR3 numbers 15 residues from cysteine through phenylalanine. CDR3 DNA is the only sequence kept; it has 45 bases, read in frame from the first base. These data come from a study of T cell repertoires in cytomegalovirus infection (dated by TCRdb to between 2018 and 2021). Context from the whole study: Recently identified HLA-C-restricted CMV epitopes, whose presentation resists viral immunomodulation, were targeted by peptide stimulations together with well-studied HLA-B-restricted epitopes. Donor HLA type was relevant to the analysis, because carriage of CMV infection together with the matching HLA type was indicated by public TCR beta signatures. Findings and caveats that apply to the study as a whole: In the ex vivo response, HLA-C-restricted CMV-specific TCR beta clonotypes were dominant, and in two of eight donors the single most frequent clonotype came from this HLA-C-restricted group. Carriers of CMV infection plus the relevant HLA type were discriminated by the cumulative frequency of public TCR beta family members in the study cohort and in an independent approximately 400-donor cohort.

In the paper's terms, the treatment or condition label means: in vitro stimulation with specific CMV peptide epitopes to enrich CMV-specific T cells. TCRdb lists the instrument as Illumina HiSeq 1500. TCRdb reprocessed the public reads (quality trimming at Q25 with fastp, clone calling with MiXCR) and kept in-frame beta chains. Rows with one shared CDR3 protein collapse into an entry with the most common genes and DNA. Counted in this sample were about 280,000 distinct CDR3 sequences; about 20% of them appeared once. The ten largest account for approximately 19% of the sample. The clonotype originates from a human donor in good health (CMV status not recorded). Some clones in this sample may be carry-over from other donors' samples. Source: cultured PBMCs, taken from culture after CMV antigen stimulation. The chain uses TRBV28 and TRBJ2-2; the central 10 bases match TRBD2. The base sequence is TGTGCCAGCAGACTACCGGGACTAGCGACCGGGGAGCTGTTTTTT. This gives the protein CASRLPGLATGELFF.